A single sample gave rise to the 5 T cell receptor beta chains below, sequenced in a study of T cells in localized non-small cell lung cancer (dated by TCRdb to about 2020). The library was built by means of the immunoSEQ multiplex PCR assay. The table comes from immuneACCESS by way of TCRdb, which keeps in-frame sequences with V and J called. Part of the clones is missing from these tables; in studies checked, under half for an unresolved V gene and the rest for unknown reasons. Present in this sample are roughly 3,400 clones, under 35% of which were seen just once. The ten most abundant clones make up roughly 11% of the sample. Sequenced here: normal lung tissue next to the tumor, sampled before any cancer treatment. The receptors were gathered from a male donor aged 60 or over with stage III lung adenocarcinoma.

The rearrangement joins TRBV10-2 to TRBJ1-5, with D possibly TRBD1 on 5 matching bases. Germline V gene sequence: CDR1 WSHSY, CDR2 SAAADI. This CDR3 is 18 amino acids long. V was shortened by 3 bases and J by 1 base, with 19 bases between the two germline ends. The CDR3 DNA reads as TGCGCCAGCAGTGAAAATTTTCGGCAGGGAAGAAGCAATCAGCCCCAGCATTTT. Translated: CASSENFRQGRSNQPQHF.

This clone was observed a few times. Written as DNA, the CDR3 is TGTGCCACCAGCAGAGATCTGGCAGGGAACACTGAAGCTTTCTTT. Its translation: CATSRDLAGNTEAFF. V is TRBV15 and J is TRBJ1-1; the D is unclear. Germline CDR1 LNHNV, CDR2 YYDKDF (reference sequence). This CDR3 spans 15 amino acids. V lost 0 bases and J 1 base, leaving 9 bases between the germline ends.

V gene TRBV30 combines with J gene TRBJ2-7, with a possible D match to TRBD2 (6 bases). The germline gives CDR1 GTSNPN, CDR2 SVGIG (reference sequence). This CDR3 is 14 amino acids long. V lost 0 bases and J 3 bases, leaving 12 bases between the germline ends. The CDR3: CAWSVGPGGYEQYF. The CDR3 nucleotides are TGTGCCTGGAGTGTGGGCCCCGGGGGCTACGAGCAGTACTTC.

This chain joins TRBV6-8 and TRBJ2-2; the match to TRBD2 covers 14 bases. This CDR3 comprises 16 residues. V gave up 6 bases and J gave up 4 bases; unmatched junction bases: 4. Looked up from germline, CDR1 is MNHGY and CDR2 is SAAAGT. CDR3 in DNA: TGTGCCAGCAGGCCCGGGACTAGCGGGGGCACCGGGGAGCTGTTTTTT. It encodes CASRPGTSGGTGELFF.

This chain uses TRBV11-3 with TRBJ2-7; maybe TRBD2 (6 bases). Trimming pared 3 bases from V and 1 base from J, leaving 13 bases between. Germline V gives CDR1 SGHNT, CDR2 YENEEA. This CDR3 spans 15 amino acids. This CDR3 reads CASSLDVGGSYEQYF. In DNA, the CDR3 is TGTGCCAGCAGCTTGGATGTCGGGGGATCCTACGAGCAGTACTTC.